This T cell receptor beta chain derives from a study of blood T cell repertoires in COVID-19. CDR1 LGHNA and CDR2 YNFKEQ come from the germline V gene. V lost 1 base, J lost 6 bases, and 4 bases stayed unmatched. This CDR3 spans 15 amino acids. Assay: immunoSEQ multiplex PCR; the TCRdb copy retains only in-frame clones and omits some. The sample holds roughly 200,000 clones, 75% to 90% seen once. Cohort placement rested on clinical history that participants reported themselves. The sequence was obtained from a young woman who had been exposed to COVID-19. The sample taken for sequencing was PBMCs or T cells enriched from blood (not recorded which). The V gene is TRBV4-2, the J gene TRBJ2-2; 8 bases are shared with TRBD2. The CDR3 sequence is CASSQAGGEAGELFF. The CDR3 DNA reads TGTGCCAGCAGCCAAGCGGGGGGGGAGGCCGGGGAGCTGTTTTTT.